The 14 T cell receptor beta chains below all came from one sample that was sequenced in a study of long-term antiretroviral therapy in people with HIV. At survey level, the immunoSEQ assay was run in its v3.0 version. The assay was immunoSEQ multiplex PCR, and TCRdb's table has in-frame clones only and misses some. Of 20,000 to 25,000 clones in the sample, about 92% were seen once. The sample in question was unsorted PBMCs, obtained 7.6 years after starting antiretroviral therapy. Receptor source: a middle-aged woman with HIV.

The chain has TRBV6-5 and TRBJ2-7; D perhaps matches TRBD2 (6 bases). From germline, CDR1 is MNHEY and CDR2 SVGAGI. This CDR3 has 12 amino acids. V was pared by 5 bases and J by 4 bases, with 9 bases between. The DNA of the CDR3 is TGTGCCAGCAGTCCCCGGGGGTACGAGCAGTACTTC. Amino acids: CASSPRGYEQYF.

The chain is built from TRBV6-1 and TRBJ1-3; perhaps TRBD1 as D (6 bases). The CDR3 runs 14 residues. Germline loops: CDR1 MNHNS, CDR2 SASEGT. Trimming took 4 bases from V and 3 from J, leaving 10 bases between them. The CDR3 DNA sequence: TGTGCCAGCAGTGCAGGGGCGGATGGAAACACCATATATTTT. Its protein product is CASSAGADGNTIYF.

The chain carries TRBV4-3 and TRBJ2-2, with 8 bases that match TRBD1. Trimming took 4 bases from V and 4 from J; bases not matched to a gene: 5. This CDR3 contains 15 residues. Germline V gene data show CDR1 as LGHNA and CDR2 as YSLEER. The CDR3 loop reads CASSPRGLGTGELFF. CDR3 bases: TGCGCCAGCAGCCCCAGGGGGCTCGGCACCGGGGAGCTGTTTTTT.

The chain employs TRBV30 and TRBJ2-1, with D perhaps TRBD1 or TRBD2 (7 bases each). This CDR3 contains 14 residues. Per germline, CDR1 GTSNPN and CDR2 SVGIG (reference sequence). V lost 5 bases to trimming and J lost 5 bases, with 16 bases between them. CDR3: CAWGRGTDHNEQFF. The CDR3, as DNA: TGTGCCTGGGGGCGGGGGACAGATCACAATGAGCAGTTCTTC.

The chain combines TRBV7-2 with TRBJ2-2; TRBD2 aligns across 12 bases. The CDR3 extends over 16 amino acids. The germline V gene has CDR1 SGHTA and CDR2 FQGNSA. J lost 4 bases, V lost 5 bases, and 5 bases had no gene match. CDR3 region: CASSEGGLAGTGELFF. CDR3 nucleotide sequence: TGTGCCAGCAGCGAGGGGGGACTAGCGGGCACCGGGGAGCTGTTTTTT.

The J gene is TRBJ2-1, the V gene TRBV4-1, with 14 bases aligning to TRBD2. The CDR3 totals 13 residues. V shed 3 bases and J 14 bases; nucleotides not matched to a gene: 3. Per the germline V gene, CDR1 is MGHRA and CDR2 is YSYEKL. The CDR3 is CASSHRLAGGKFF. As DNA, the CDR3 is TGCGCCAGCAGCCATAGACTAGCGGGGGGGAAGTTCTTC.

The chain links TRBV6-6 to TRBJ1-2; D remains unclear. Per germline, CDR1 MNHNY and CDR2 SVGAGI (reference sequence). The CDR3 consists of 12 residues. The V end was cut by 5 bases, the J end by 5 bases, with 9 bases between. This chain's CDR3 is CASSPEGYGYTF. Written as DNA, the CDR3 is TGTGCCAGCAGTCCCGAAGGGTATGGCTACACCTTC.

The CDR3 sequence is CASSLEGGQMPQHF. The CDR3 coding sequence is TGTGCCAGCAGCTTGGAAGGGGGACAGATGCCCCAGCATTTT. This sequence joins TRBV5-5 and TRBJ1-5, with 7 bases identical to TRBD1. Per the germline V gene, CDR1 is SGHKS and CDR2 is YYEKEE (reference sequence). The CDR3 runs 14 residues. V dropped 0 bases and J dropped 9; count of bases not matched to a gene: 6. The whole variable domain, remainder taken from reference TRBV5-5 and TRBJ1-5, is DAGVTQSPTHLIKTRGQQVTLRCSPISGHKSVSWYQQVLGQGPQFIFQYYEKEERGRGNFPDRFSARQFPNYSSELNVNALLLGDSALYLCASSLEGGQMPQHFGDGTRLSIL.

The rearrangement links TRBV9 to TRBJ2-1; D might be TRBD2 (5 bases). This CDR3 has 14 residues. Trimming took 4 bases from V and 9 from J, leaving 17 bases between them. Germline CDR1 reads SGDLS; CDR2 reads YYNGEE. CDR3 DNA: TGTGCCAGCAGCTCAGCGGTAGTCTGGGGTGAGCAGTTCTTC. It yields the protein CASSSAVVWGEQFF.

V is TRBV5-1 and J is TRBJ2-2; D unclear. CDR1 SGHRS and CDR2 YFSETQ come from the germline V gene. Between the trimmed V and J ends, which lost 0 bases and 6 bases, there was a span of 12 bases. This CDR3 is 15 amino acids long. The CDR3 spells CASSLVGRTSGELFF. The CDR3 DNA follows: TGCGCCAGCAGCTTGGTCGGCAGGACGTCCGGGGAGCTGTTTTTT. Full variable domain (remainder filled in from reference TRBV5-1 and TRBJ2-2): KAGVTQTPRYLIKTRGQQVTLSCSPISGHRSVSWYQQTPGQGLQFLFEYFSETQRNKGNFPGRFSGRQFSNSRSEMNVSTLELGDSALYLCASSLVGRTSGELFFGEGSRLTVL.

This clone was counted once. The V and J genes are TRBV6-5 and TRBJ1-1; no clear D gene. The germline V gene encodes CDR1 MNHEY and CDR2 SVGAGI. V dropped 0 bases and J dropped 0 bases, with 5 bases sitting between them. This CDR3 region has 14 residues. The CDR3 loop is CASSYSKMNTEAFF. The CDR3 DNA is TGTGCCAGCAGTTACTCGAAAATGAACACTGAAGCTTTCTTT.

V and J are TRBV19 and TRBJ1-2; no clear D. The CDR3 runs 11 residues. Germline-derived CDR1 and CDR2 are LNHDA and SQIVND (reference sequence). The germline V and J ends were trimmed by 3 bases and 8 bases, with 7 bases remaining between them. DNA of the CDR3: TGTGCCAGTAGTATCGGGGTGGGCTACACCTTC. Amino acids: CASSIGVGYTF.

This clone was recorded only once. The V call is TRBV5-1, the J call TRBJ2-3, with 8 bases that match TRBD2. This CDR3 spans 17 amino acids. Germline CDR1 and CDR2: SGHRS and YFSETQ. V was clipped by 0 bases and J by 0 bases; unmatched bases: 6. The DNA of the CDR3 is TGCGCCAGCAGCTTGGCCCCGGGACTAGTGAGCACAGATACGCAGTATTTT. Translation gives CASSLAPGLVSTDTQYF.

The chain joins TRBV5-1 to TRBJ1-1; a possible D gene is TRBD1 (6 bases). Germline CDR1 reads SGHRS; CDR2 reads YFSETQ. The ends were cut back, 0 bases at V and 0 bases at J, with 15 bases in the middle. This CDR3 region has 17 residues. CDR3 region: CASSLGDGGPMNTEAFF. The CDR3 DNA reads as TGCGCCAGCAGCTTGGGGGACGGGGGCCCCATGAACACTGAAGCTTTCTTT.